Following are 28 T cell receptor beta chains from one sample sequenced in a study of blood T cell repertoires in COVID-19. Method: immunoSEQ multiplex PCR; TCRdb's copy keeps in-frame clones and lacks some. This table holds hundreds of thousands of clones, 75% to 90% found once. The sample was PBMCs or T cells enriched from blood (not recorded which). The receptors were sampled from a woman aged 35 to 49 who had recovered from COVID-19.

The chain employs TRBV19 and TRBJ1-2; 7 bases fit TRBD1. CDR3 length: 15 amino acids. Per germline, CDR1 LNHDA and CDR2 SQIVND (reference sequence). V gave up 5 bases and J gave up 3 bases; unmatched junction bases: 9. CDR3 residues: CASSSRTGLDYGYTF. The CDR3 DNA reads as TGTGCCAGTAGTTCCCGGACAGGCCTTGACTATGGCTACACCTTC.

This clone was seen more than once but under ten times. Other DNA sequences of this sample code for an identical CDR3. The V call is TRBV30, the J call TRBJ2-7; tentative D call: TRBD1 (6 bases). V was pared by 5 bases and J by 2 bases, with 13 bases between. The CDR3 runs to 13 residues. CDR1 and CDR2 (germline): GTSNPN, SVGIG (reference sequence). The CDR3 nucleotides read TGTGCCTGGTCCAGGGGAGAACCCTACGAGCAGTACTTC. It specifies CAWSRGEPYEQYF.

V gene TRBV30 combines with J gene TRBJ1-2; D remains ambiguous. The V gene's germline CDR1 is GTSNPN and CDR2 SVGIG (reference sequence). The CDR3 length is 13 residues. The V and J ends lost 2 bases and 10 bases respectively, with 17 bases between them. Here the CDR3 reads CAWSPYDPQVYTF. The CDR3 bases are TGTGCCTGGAGTCCGTACGACCCCCAGGTCTACACCTTC.

The J gene is TRBJ2-3, the V gene TRBV27; D possibly corresponds to TRBD2 (6 bases). There are 14 residues in the CDR3. Per germline, CDR1 MNHEY and CDR2 SMNVEV (reference sequence). Deletions cut 2 bases from V and 2 bases from J, with 8 bases between. Here the CDR3 reads CASSLAGITDTQYF. CDR3 coding DNA: TGTGCCAGCAGTTTAGCGGGGATCACAGATACGCAGTATTTT.

The chain's CDR3 is CASSSPFEGEQYF. For the CDR3, the DNA is TGTGCCAGCAGTTCCCCCTTCGAGGGAGAGCAGTACTTC. The chain is built from TRBV27 and TRBJ2-7; D might be TRBD2 (5 bases). The CDR3 has 13 amino acids. Germline V lookup: CDR1 MNHEY, CDR2 SMNVEV (reference sequence). The V end was cut by 4 bases, the J end by 7 bases, with 14 bases between.

The V gene is TRBV19, the J gene TRBJ2-2, with unresolved D. The CDR3 sequence is 14 residues long. Germline assignment: CDR1 LNHDA and CDR2 SQIVND (reference sequence). V lost 8 bases and J 1 base, leaving 11 bases between the germline ends. The CDR3 DNA reads TGTGCCAGTGGGCCAACGGTGAACACCGGGGAGCTGTTTTTT. It translates to CASGPTVNTGELFF.

This rearrangement joins TRBV7-6 to TRBJ2-3; 11 bases fit TRBD2. The CDR3 covers 16 residues. From germline, CDR1 is SGHVS and CDR2 FNYEAQ. V shed 5 bases and J 5 bases; nucleotides not matched to a gene: 9. The CDR3, as DNA: TGTGCCAGCAGCCCCACCCCCGGGACTAGCGGAGATACGCAGTATTTT. Amino acids: CASSPTPGTSGDTQYF.

The chain carries TRBV24-1 and TRBJ2-1; 10 positions match TRBD2. From germline, CDR1 is KGHDR and CDR2 SFDVKD. V lost 8 bases to trimming and J lost 7 bases; unmatched junction nucleotides: 13. The CDR3 covers 16 residues. The DNA of the CDR3 is TGTGCCACCATGAGAGCCAGCGGGGGGGCCTTGAATGAGCAGTTCTTC. It translates to CATMRASGGALNEQFF.

This chain links TRBV10-1 with TRBJ1-1, with 7 bases aligning to TRBD1. J was trimmed by 1 base and V by 10 bases; bases with no gene match: 9. The CDR3 totals 14 residues. Germline assignment: CDR1 WNHNN and CDR2 SYGVQD (reference sequence). The CDR3 protein is CATRAGTENTEAFF. The DNA of the CDR3 is TGCGCCACCCGCGCCGGGACAGAGAACACTGAAGCTTTCTTT.

The chain combines TRBV5-1 with TRBJ2-1; 12 nucleotides line up with TRBD2. CDR1 and CDR2 (germline): SGHRS, YFSETQ. This CDR3 comprises 16 residues. The junction had 7 bases not matched to a gene; V was cut back by 0 bases and J by 9 bases. CDR3: CASSLAASGGEGEQFF. DNA for the CDR3: TGCGCCAGCAGCTTGGCGGCTAGCGGGGGGGAAGGTGAGCAGTTCTTC.

This clone appeared once. This chain connects TRBV21-1 to TRBJ1-2; TRBD1 was called by the table and not checked on the DNA. TRBV21-1 is labeled a pseudogene. The CDR3 totals 16 residues. CDR3 protein: CASSEKGQGQTYGYTF. The CDR3 bases are TGTGCCAGCAGCGAAAAGGGACAGGGTCAGACCTATGGCTACACCTTC.

J is TRBJ2-7 and V is TRBV7-9; 10 positions agree with TRBD2. V dropped 3 bases and J dropped 5; count of bases not matched to a gene: 4. CDR1 SEHNR and CDR2 FQNEAQ come from the germline V gene (reference sequence). The CDR3 loop spans 14 amino acids. The CDR3 here is CASSFPGLANEQYF. For the CDR3, the DNA is TGTGCCAGCAGCTTTCCGGGACTAGCGAACGAGCAGTACTTC.

The chain has TRBV19 and TRBJ1-4; TRBD1 aligns across 7 bases. J lost 0 bases, V lost 4 bases, and 5 bases had no gene match. This CDR3 has 16 residues. The V gene's germline CDR1 is LNHDA and CDR2 SQIVND (reference sequence). The CDR3: CASSRGTATTNEKLFF. Written as DNA, the CDR3 is TGTGCCAGTAGTAGGGGGACAGCTACAACTAATGAAAAACTGTTTTTT.

The CDR3 DNA reads as TGCGCCAGCAGACAGGTCGGGGAAGCTTTCTTT. This translates into CASRQVGEAFF. The chain links TRBV4-1 to TRBJ1-1; perhaps TRBD1 as D (5 bases). The CDR3 runs to 11 residues. The V end lost 6 bases, the J end lost 8 bases, and 10 bases lay between the germline ends. Germline CDR1 and CDR2: MGHRA and YSYEKL.

This chain joins TRBV4-3 and TRBJ1-1, with 9 bases fitting TRBD1. The J segment lost 1 base and the V segment lost 4 bases, leaving 4 bases of the junction unmatched. Germline V CDR1 and CDR2: LGHNA, YSLEER. There are 15 residues in the CDR3. CDR3 bases: TGCGCCAGCAGCCGCCTGGGACAGGGGAACACTGAAGCTTTCTTT. Its translation is CASSRLGQGNTEAFF.

This chain links TRBV20-1 with TRBJ1-1; 7 nucleotides match TRBD1. Germline assignment: CDR1 DFQATT and CDR2 SNEGSKA (reference sequence). This CDR3 is built from 11 residues. The ends lost 3 bases at V and 7 bases at J; junction bases unmatched: 2. This chain's CDR3 is CSASRDSEAFF. The DNA for the CDR3 is TGCAGTGCTAGCCGGGACAGTGAAGCTTTCTTT.

CDR3 bases: TGTGCCAGCAGCAATCGTCCCGGAATCGTGGGGACAGGGGTGAATTCCTACAATGAGCAGTTCTTC. Translating it yields CASSNRPGIVGTGVNSYNEQFF. J is TRBJ2-1 and V is TRBV21-1; TRBD1 is taken as the D call from the table, unchecked against the DNA. TRBV21-1 is an annotated pseudogene. The CDR3 sequence is 22 residues long.

CDR3 nucleotides: TGTGCCAGCAGCTTAGATGCGACACAGCCCCAGCATTTT. This codes for CASSLDATQPQHF. The J gene is TRBJ1-5, the V gene TRBV11-3; D gene ambiguous. Trimming took 0 bases from V and 7 from J, leaving 7 bases between them. In germline, CDR1 is SGHNT, CDR2 YENEEA. This CDR3 spans 13 amino acids. Filled out from reference TRBV11-3 and TRBJ1-5, the complete variable domain reads EAGVVQSPRYKIIEKKQPVAFWCNPISGHNTLYWYLQNLGQGPELLIRYENEEAVDDSQLPKDRFSAERLKGVDSTLKIQPAELGDSAVYLCASSLDATQPQHFGDGTRLSIL.

This chain joins TRBV12-3 or TRBV12-4 and TRBJ1-1, with D hard to call. Trimming pared 7 bases from V and 1 base from J, leaving 7 bases between. This CDR3 comprises 12 residues. CDR3 sequence (DNA): TGTGCCAGCACCCGACAGAACACTGAAGCTTTCTTT. This codes for CASTRQNTEAFF.

The gene calls are TRBV9 and TRBJ2-6; 8 bases match TRBD1. Germline values: CDR1 SGDLS, CDR2 YYNGEE. Trimming at V came to 0 bases and at J to 4 bases, leaving 6 bases not matched to a gene. This CDR3 region has 17 residues. CDR3 loop: CASSVAQGATGANVLTF. CDR3 nucleotides: TGTGCCAGCAGCGTAGCCCAGGGGGCGACGGGGGCCAACGTCCTGACTTTC.

The chain combines TRBV12-5 with TRBJ2-2; 11 nucleotides align to TRBD1. Germline lookup yields CDR1 LGHNT and CDR2 FRNRAP. The CDR3 sequence is 18 residues long. J gave up 0 bases and V 4 bases, and 7 bases lay outside the gene matches. CDR3 loop: CASGSYPGQGANTGELFF. The CDR3 DNA follows: TGTGCTAGTGGTTCTTACCCGGGACAGGGGGCGAACACCGGGGAGCTGTTTTTT.

The chain is built from TRBV5-1 and TRBJ2-3, with 12 nucleotides matching TRBD2. The CDR3 is made up of 16 amino acids. With V trimmed by 4 bases and J by 3 bases, 6 bases remained unmatched. Germline V gene lookup returns CDR1 SGHRS and CDR2 YFSETQ. The CDR3 bases are TGCGCCAGCAGCGACACTAGCGGGGGGTCGACAGATACGCAGTATTTT. Translation gives CASSDTSGGSTDTQYF.

This clone came up once. This chain links TRBV5-1 with TRBJ2-1; 7 nucleotides align to TRBD1. CDR3 length equals 14 residues. Looked up from germline, CDR1 is SGHRS and CDR2 is YFSETQ. The junction had 6 bases not matched to a gene; V was cut back by 4 bases and J by 5 bases. CDR3: CASSPQTGNNEQFF. For the CDR3, the DNA is TGCGCCAGCAGCCCTCAGACAGGGAACAATGAGCAGTTCTTC. Together with reference TRBV5-1 and TRBJ2-1, the CDR3 gives the full variable domain: KAGVTQTPRYLIKTRGQQVTLSCSPISGHRSVSWYQQTPGQGLQFLFEYFSETQRNKGNFPGRFSGRQFSNSRSEMNVSTLELGDSALYLCASSPQTGNNEQFFGPGTRLTVL.

The chain is built from TRBV29-1 and TRBJ2-3; 7 bases are a match to TRBD2. The CDR3 spans 12 residues. V shed 8 bases, J shed 4 bases, and the junction held 6 bases outside the gene matches. The germline V gene has CDR1 SQVTM and CDR2 ANQGSEA. CDR3 residues: CSSERDADTQYF. The DNA for the CDR3 is TGCAGCTCTGAGCGGGACGCAGATACGCAGTATTTT.

This chain joins TRBV7-8 and TRBJ1-6; 10 bases align to TRBD1. V lost 2 bases to trimming and J lost 6 bases; unmatched junction nucleotides: 7. Germline V gives CDR1 SGHVS, CDR2 FQNEAQ. The CDR3 consists of 17 residues. CDR3 residues: CASSLPLRTGGNSPLHF. In nucleotides, the CDR3 is TGTGCCAGCAGCTTACCTTTGCGGACAGGGGGTAATTCACCCCTCCACTTT. Combining the CDR3 with reference TRBV7-8 and TRBJ1-6 gives the whole variable domain GAGVSQSPRYKVAKRGQDVALRCDPISGHVSLFWYQQALGQGPEFLTYFQNEAQLDKSGLPSDRFFAERPEGSVSTLKIQRTQQEDSAVYLCASSLPLRTGGNSPLHFGNGTRLTVT.

The chain has TRBV27 and TRBJ2-7; 8 bases are shared with TRBD1. Germline V gene lookup returns CDR1 MNHEY and CDR2 SMNVEV (reference sequence). Losses at the gene ends were 7 bases for V and 4 bases for J; bases not matched to a gene: 6. CDR3 length: 13 residues. The CDR3, as DNA: TGTGCCAGCAAGGACAGGGAACCATACGAGCAGTACTTC. Residues: CASKDREPYEQYF.

The chain employs TRBV9 and TRBJ1-1, with D uncertain. Germline lookup yields CDR1 SGDLS and CDR2 YYNGEE. The CDR3 covers 14 residues. The V end was cut by 4 bases, the J end by 1 base, with 11 bases between. CDR3 nucleotides: TGTGCCAGCAGCTCGGGATTCGGGAACACTGAAGCTTTCTTT. This sequence encodes CASSSGFGNTEAFF.

This chain joins TRBV12-3 or TRBV12-4 and TRBJ1-1; 8 bases are a match to TRBD1. The CDR3 is 13 residues long. Losses at the gene ends were 5 bases for V and 5 bases for J; bases not matched to a gene: 4. The CDR3 reads CASSQGAETEAFF. DNA of the CDR3: TGTGCCAGCAGTCAGGGGGCGGAGACTGAAGCTTTCTTT.